The 22 T cell receptor beta chains given below trace back to one sample, sequenced in a study of cytomegalovirus exposure and HLA in healthy donors. Generated by immunoSEQ multiplex PCR, the TCRdb table keeps only in-frame clones and is missing some. Among about 140,000 clones listed, about 80% were seen once. The sequenced sample consisted of PBMCs. These receptor sequences come from a man younger than 45 in good health and CMV-seropositive.

V is TRBV7-2 and J is TRBJ2-7; the D gene is possibly TRBD1 (6 bases). V was trimmed by 11 bases and J by 1 base, leaving 15 bases between them. This CDR3 is 13 amino acids long. Germline assignment: CDR1 SGHTA and CDR2 FQGNSA. The CDR3 protein is CAGGNTASYEQYF. The CDR3, as DNA: TGTGCCGGGGGCAATACGGCTTCCTACGAGCAGTACTTC. The variable domain in full, with the rest retrieved from reference TRBV7-2 and TRBJ2-7, is GAGVSQSPSNKVTEKGKDVELRCDPISGHTALYWYRQSLGQGLEFLIYFQGNSAPDKSGLPSDRFSAERTGGSVSTLTIQRTQQEDSAVYLCAGGNTASYEQYFGPGTRLTVT.

In DNA form, the CDR3 reads TGTGCCAGCAGTTTATCCCCCGGACTAGCGGCCACCTACGAGCAGTACTTC. This codes for CASSLSPGLAATYEQYF. The chain joins TRBV27 to TRBJ2-7, with 10 positions matching TRBD2. Germline lookup yields CDR1 MNHEY and CDR2 SMNVEV (reference sequence). The trim removed 0 bases at V and 2 bases at J, leaving 7 bases unmatched. The CDR3 runs to 17 residues.

The V gene is TRBV6-6, the J gene TRBJ2-7, with TRBD1 as a possible D gene (7 bases). CDR3 length equals 14 residues. Germline loops: CDR1 MNHNY, CDR2 SVGAGI (reference sequence). V lost 6 bases and J 5 bases, leaving 17 bases between the germline ends. The CDR3: CASRETGRSDEQYF. CDR3 DNA sequence: TGTGCCAGCAGGGAGACAGGGAGGTCTGACGAGCAGTACTTC.

The rearrangement uses TRBV15 and TRBJ1-6, with D possibly being TRBD1 (6 bases). Deletions cut 7 bases from V and 10 bases from J, with 20 bases between. The CDR3 length is 15 residues. Germline V gene data show CDR1 as LNHNV and CDR2 as YYDKDF (reference sequence). The CDR3 reads CATTIDRMRGSPLHF. The DNA for the CDR3 is TGTGCCACCACCATAGACAGGATGAGAGGGTCACCCCTCCACTTT.

The V call is TRBV27, the J call TRBJ2-1, with 10 bases identical to TRBD1. Trimming cost V 8 bases and J 4 bases; bases outside gene matches: 2. The CDR3 extends over 13 amino acids. Germline loops: CDR1 MNHEY, CDR2 SMNVEV (reference sequence). The DNA for the CDR3 is TGTGCCAGCTCGGGACAGGGGTACAATGAGCAGTTCTTC. Protein: CASSGQGYNEQFF.

This clone was picked up a small number of times. The chain carries TRBV19 and TRBJ2-7; TRBD1 matches at 10 bases. Germline lookup yields CDR1 LNHDA and CDR2 SQIVND (reference sequence). The CDR3 sequence is 14 residues long. The trim removed 5 bases at V and 6 bases at J, leaving 7 bases unmatched. The CDR3 sequence is CASSPRDRGLEQYF. As DNA, the CDR3 is TGTGCCAGTAGTCCGCGCGACAGGGGGCTCGAGCAGTACTTC.

The V call is TRBV5-6, the J call TRBJ1-6; 10 bases are a match to TRBD1. V shed 4 bases, J shed 4 bases, and the junction held 8 bases outside the gene matches. The germline gives CDR1 SGHDT, CDR2 YYEEEE. This CDR3 region has 17 residues. CDR3 sequence (DNA): TGTGCCAGCAGCGGAGGGACAGGGGTCGGATATAATTCACCCCTCCACTTT. Translated, it gives CASSGGTGVGYNSPLHF.

The CDR3 DNA reads as TGCAGCGTTGTCGGTGGGGCAGGGGCCCAGCATTTT. It yields the protein CSVVGGAGAQHF. The V and J genes are TRBV29-1 and TRBJ1-5, with D perhaps matching TRBD1 (6 bases). CDR3 length: 12 amino acids. Germline CDR1 reads SQVTM; CDR2 reads ANQGSEA. Deletions cut 4 bases from V and 11 bases from J, with 15 bases between.

The V gene is TRBV5-1, the J gene TRBJ1-1; D is possibly TRBD1 (5 bases). The CDR3 has 14 residues. V dropped 4 bases and J dropped 7 bases, with 17 bases sitting between them. Per germline, CDR1 SGHRS and CDR2 YFSETQ. The CDR3 DNA is TGCGCCAGCAGCCCCGGGGGGTTATGGATTGAAGCTTTCTTT. Amino acids: CASSPGGLWIEAFF. Using reference TRBV5-1 and TRBJ1-1 for the parts outside the CDR3, the full variable domain is KAGVTQTPRYLIKTRGQQVTLSCSPISGHRSVSWYQQTPGQGLQFLFEYFSETQRNKGNFPGRFSGRQFSNSRSEMNVSTLELGDSALYLCASSPGGLWIEAFFGQGTRLTVV.

This clone was seen a handful of times. The rearrangement uses TRBV2 and TRBJ1-1; 8 bases are shared with TRBD1. J was trimmed by 2 bases and V by 6 bases; bases with no gene match: 5. The length of the CDR3 is 14 residues. Per the germline V gene, CDR1 is SNHLY and CDR2 is FYNNEI. The CDR3 sequence is CASRPGQGNTEAFF. Here the CDR3 DNA reads TGTGCCAGCAGACCCGGACAGGGCAACACTGAAGCTTTCTTT.

The chain is built from TRBV19 and TRBJ2-1, with TRBD2 matching over 7 bases. Unmatched junction bases numbered 4, after V lost 3 bases and J lost 2 bases. Germline CDR1 is LNHDA and CDR2 is SQIVND (reference sequence). This CDR3 spans 15 amino acids. CDR3 in DNA: TGTGCCAGTAGTATGGGGGGAGGGCCCTACAATGAGCAGTTCTTC. Its translation: CASSMGGGPYNEQFF.

The rearrangement joins TRBV10-2 to TRBJ1-2; D is ambiguous. Trimming stripped 10 bases from V and 4 bases from J, with 19 bases between. Germline V lookup: CDR1 WSHSY, CDR2 SAAADI. The CDR3 sequence is 14 residues long. The chain's CDR3 is CATAVTRQPYGYTF. The DNA for the CDR3 is TGCGCCACAGCGGTTACTCGCCAGCCCTATGGCTACACCTTC.

This chain uses TRBV15 with TRBJ1-2; tentative D call: TRBD1 (6 bases). The CDR3 covers 15 residues. Germline V gene sequence: CDR1 LNHNV, CDR2 YYDKDF (reference sequence). The V and J ends lost 0 bases and 8 bases respectively, with 16 bases between them. CDR3 residues: CATSRDWGGLRGYTF. As DNA, the CDR3 is TGTGCCACCAGCAGAGACTGGGGGGGGCTCAGGGGCTACACCTTC.

The V and J genes are TRBV10-3 and TRBJ2-1; 9 nucleotides align to TRBD1. This CDR3 is 14 amino acids long. The J segment lost 4 bases and the V segment lost 6 bases, leaving 4 bases of the junction unmatched. Looked up from germline, CDR1 is ENHRY and CDR2 is SYGVKD. Here the CDR3 DNA reads TGTGCCATCAGACCGGGACAGGGATACAATGAGCAGTTCTTC. Its protein product is CAIRPGQGYNEQFF.

The rearrangement links TRBV19 to TRBJ2-2; perhaps TRBD2 as D (5 bases). This CDR3 spans 15 amino acids. From germline, CDR1 is LNHDA and CDR2 SQIVND (reference sequence). V lost 7 bases, J lost 2 bases, and 14 bases lay in between. The CDR3 nucleotides are TGTGCCAGTAAACTCCTCGGACTTAACACCGGGGAGCTGTTTTTT. Translated, it gives CASKLLGLNTGELFF. Supplemented by reference TRBV19 and TRBJ2-2, the full variable domain reads DGGITQSPKYLFRKEGQNVTLSCEQNLNHDAMYWYRQDPGQGLRLIYYSQIVNDFQKGDIAEGYSVSREKKESFPLTVTSAQKNPTAFYLCASKLLGLNTGELFFGEGSRLTVL.

Only one count was recorded for this clone. The chain has TRBV6-5 and TRBJ1-1; TRBD1 might be the D (5 bases). V gave up 6 bases and J gave up 3 bases, with 17 bases separating them. This CDR3 spans 15 amino acids. CDR1 is MNHEY and CDR2 is SVGAGI in the germline V gene. In DNA form, the CDR3 reads TGTGCCAGCAGCCCCTCGACAGTTAGGGACACTGAAGCTTTCTTT. This encodes CASSPSTVRDTEAFF.

This chain links TRBV7-2 with TRBJ1-2; the match to TRBD1 covers 7 bases. The CDR3 runs 13 residues. The J segment lost 4 bases and the V segment lost 7 bases, leaving 6 bases of the junction unmatched. CDR1 is SGHTA, CDR2 FQGNSA, per germline. The CDR3 DNA reads TGTGCCAGCAAGCCCGCAGGGGGCTATGGCTACACCTTC. Its translation: CASKPAGGYGYTF.

V and J are TRBV19 and TRBJ1-6, with D perhaps TRBD1 (6 bases). The CDR3 length is 15 residues. Germline-derived CDR1 and CDR2 are LNHDA and SQIVND (reference sequence). Trimming removed 7 bases at V and 6 bases at J, with 16 bases between. Written as DNA, the CDR3 is TGTGCCAGTATGGAACAGGGCTATGGTAATTCACCCCTCCACTTT. It specifies CASMEQGYGNSPLHF.

This clone was picked up one time. The CDR3 reads CASSLLGQGAGEQYF. CDR3 coding DNA: TGCGCCAGCAGCTTACTAGGACAGGGGGCAGGGGAGCAGTACTTC. The V gene is TRBV5-1, the J gene TRBJ2-7, with 11 positions matching TRBD1. V shed 2 bases and J 7 bases; nucleotides not matched to a gene: 8. This CDR3 has 15 amino acids. The germline gives CDR1 SGHRS, CDR2 YFSETQ.

The chain recombines TRBV18 with TRBJ1-2; perhaps TRBD1 as D (6 bases). Trimming shortened V by 3 bases and J by 8 bases, and 13 bases separated the two germline ends. The CDR3 extends over 13 amino acids. Germline CDR1 KGHSH, CDR2 LQKENI. CDR3 bases: TGTGCCAGCTCACCCGACAGGTTGGGAGGCTACACCTTC. Its translation: CASSPDRLGGYTF.

The genes are TRBV9 and TRBJ1-2; no clear D gene. This CDR3 has 15 amino acids. The germline gives CDR1 SGDLS, CDR2 YYNGEE. The germline V and J ends were trimmed by 4 bases and 0 bases, with 13 bases remaining between them. The CDR3 spells CASSPTRSSNYGYTF. The CDR3 coding sequence is TGTGCCAGCAGCCCTACCAGGTCCTCTAACTATGGCTACACCTTC.

The rearrangement links TRBV5-1 to TRBJ1-2; TRBD1 agrees at 10 bases. Germline loops: CDR1 SGHRS, CDR2 YFSETQ. V gave up 4 bases and J gave up 2 bases; unmatched junction bases: 2. The CDR3 is made up of 14 amino acids. The CDR3 spells CASSPGQGNYGYTF. DNA of the CDR3: TGCGCCAGCAGCCCGGGACAGGGGAACTATGGCTACACCTTC.